This T cell receptor (beta chain) was found in a study of T cells in Graves' hyperthyroidism and ophthalmopathy. This clonotype was recorded at least ten times. What was amplified from RNA transcripts were TCR beta CDR3 regions. In the first-round RT-PCR of the TCR CDR3, the HTBI primer set was used. A single record per CDR3 protein comes from TCRdb applying MiXCR to the multiplex PCR reads. Here the sample spans around 280,000 distinct CDR3 sequences, about an eighth being singletons. Germline CDR1 is DFQATT and CDR2 is SNEGSKA (reference sequence). The germline V and J ends were trimmed by 5 bases and 2 bases, with 13 bases remaining between them. The CDR3 loop spans 14 amino acids.

This TCR derives from a woman in her thirties or forties with Graves' hyperthyroidism. Sequences were obtained from blood. The chain recombines TRBV20-1 with TRBJ2-1, with D perhaps being TRBD1 or TRBD2 (5 bases each). Here the CDR3 reads CSAGGGLTYNEQFF. The CDR3 nucleotides read TGCAGTGCTGGGGGTGGGCTAACCTACAATGAGCAGTTCTTC.